What follows describes a single TCR beta chain. This clonotype was seen many times. No antigen is known for it. One base away there is no much larger clone; base qualities are not given. This sample is drawn from a study of T cells after yellow fever vaccination (dated by TCRdb to about 2019). For the study in its entirety: The SMART-Seq v4 Ultra Low Input RNA kit was used to prepare libraries from fractions with low cell numbers. Bulk TCR alpha and beta repertoires were sequenced longitudinally to track T-cell clones before and after primary and booster YFV17D yellow fever vaccination. Two healthy male donors made up the cohort, one aged 18 to 30 years and the other aged 30 to 40 years. Blood was drawn at multiple timepoints before and after primary and secondary immunization, with bulk PBMC replicates and cell subsets isolated. Here is what the overall study found, with its caveats: Computational filtering was required because FACS-sorted repertoires could contain abundant contaminating clonotypes from the bulk population. Compared with the primary T-cell response, the secondary T-cell response was weaker but faster, peaking on day 5 rather than day 15. A small share of clonotypes was detected in both CD4 and CD8 compartments, with the overlap likely arising from convergent recombination. Because the study included only a couple of donors, the extent to which the findings can be generalized is limited. After the booster, most clones that had expanded after primary vaccination were detected again (roughly 96% of CD4 and over 75% of CD8), suggesting broad maintenance of memory.

In the paper's terms, the treatment or condition label means: live attenuated yellow fever vaccine strain. At every blood-draw timepoint, two biological replicates of bulk PBMCs were collected. A standard Ficoll-Paque protocol was used to isolate PBMCs from peripheral blood. TriZol was used to extract RNA from bulk PBMCs, from CD4 and CD8 fractions, and from dextramer-positive and dextramer-negative fractions. Trimming costs V 1 base and J 4 bases, and their ends lie 17 bases apart. The CDR1 and CDR2 encoded by the germline V gene are SGHTA and FQGNSA. There are 16 amino acids in the CDR3, from cysteine to valine inclusive. Here the CDR3 DNA is all that survives: 48 bases in frame from base 1. Synthesis of TCR cDNA relied on 5'RACE template switching, a step that introduced a universal primer site along with unique molecular identifiers. Priming for cDNA synthesis came from both the TCR alpha and TCR beta constant segments. Library amplification used two PCR steps, and the second PCR step added sample barcodes and sequencing adapters. Sequencing of libraries was done on Illumina HiSeq 2500 (2x100 bp) or NovaSeq (2x150 bp). Processing in the source paper ran as follows. MIGEC was used to demultiplex reads and collapse the reads into UMI consensus sequences, and MiXCR was used for V(D)J alignment. Vaccine-responding clonotypes were identified with edgeR using replicate PBMC samples, with FDR below 0.01 and a log2 fold change above 5 up to day 15 being required. Each bulk clonotype received a CD4 or CD8 identity based on whether the sequenced CD4 or CD8 repertoire contained that clonotype at higher abundance. TCRdb took the public reads, trimmed them with fastp at Q25, ran MiXCR for clone calling and kept in-frame beta chains. All rows with the same CDR3 protein become a single entry with the most common DNA and genes. The V and J calls, along with clone size, are taken from TCRdb and not from the paper's own processing. In all, the sample holds about 370,000 distinct CDR3 sequences, and about 9.9% of those were seen once. Jointly, the top ten make up less than 20% of the sample.

The chain employs TRBV7-2 and TRBJ2-7; the D segment may tentatively be TRBD1 or TRBD2, each giving 5 matched bases. The sequenced sample was PBMCs, obtained on the day of the first yellow fever vaccination. This receptor was taken from a man between 18 and 35 years old who received the YFV17D yellow fever vaccine. For the CDR3, the sequence is CASSLGRGPSTYEQYV. The nucleotide sequence reads TGTGCCAGCAGCTTAGGTCGGGGACCATCCACTTACGAGCAGTACGTC.